This T cell receptor (beta chain) was documented in a study of cytomegalovirus exposure and HLA in healthy donors (dated by TCRdb to 2016 to 2017). A note on the overall study: According to a later analysis, one platform produced both the 100 to 150 validation repertoires and the roughly 640 repertoires of the first cohort. The aim of the study was to test whether cataloging public T cell receptors could identify signatures of past pathogen exposure. A separate validation cohort of roughly 120 different subjects was used in addition to the roughly 620-subject first cohort. The study combined high-throughput TCR immunosequencing, statistical association of individual TCRs with disease status, and machine learning to predict cytomegalovirus infection status. On the study overall, not on this receptor specifically: A later analysis found that TCRs clustered in the first cohort also tended to co-occur in the approximately 120 validation repertoires, with approximately 95% of cluster scores above 0. The authors suggested that the approach could potentially be generalized to other disease states and immunological phenotypes. A total of around 150 TCR beta chains were listed by the study as associated with cytomegalovirus. A few of the identified cytomegalovirus-associated TCR beta chains were confirmed in vitro to be specific for cytomegalovirus antigens. While some public TCRs were present in many individuals, most TCR sequences turned up only very rarely across donors. In both the original and validation cohorts, the classifier was reported to diagnose cytomegalovirus status with high specificity and sensitivity. All 120 or so repertoires were used to score co-occurrence in the validation cohort in a later analysis, because that analysis had no HLA typing for the cohort.

Library generation was performed with the immunoSEQ multiplex PCR assay. Processing in the source paper ran as follows. A statistical classification framework was built for diagnosing cytomegalovirus status from the catalog of TCR beta chain sequences. In its TCRdb copy, this immuneACCESS table keeps in-frame sequences only and misses some clones. Where compared with another copy, unresolved V genes explain less than half of these, and the others have no known cause. That table gives V, J and clone size, and the DNA gave D and trimming. This sample holds 300,000 to 350,000 clones; roughly 86% were observed only once. Of the sample, around 0.88% falls within the top ten clones. Between the V and J ends, shortened by 8 bases and 6 bases respectively, the junction contains 16 bases. CDR1 and CDR2, per the germline V gene, are SGHAT and FQNNGV. Reading from cysteine to phenylalanine, the CDR3 counts 14 amino acids. Just CDR3 DNA is preserved here, 42 bases in frame from base 1.

Donors formed part of the validation cohort, which comprised over a hundred subjects and was distinct from the first cohort of under 850 subjects. On this clone: Its antigen specificity is not known. The record has no base qualities; no much larger clone is one base away.

The chain employs TRBV11-2 and TRBJ2-2; no D gene can be assigned with confidence. This clonotype was sampled from a man under 40 in good health and CMV-seronegative. The sequenced material came from PBMCs. CDR3 sequence: CASSNGGFAGELFF. The nucleotide sequence reads as follows: TGTGCCAGCTCGAACGGCGGCTTCGCCGGGGAGCTGTTTTTT.